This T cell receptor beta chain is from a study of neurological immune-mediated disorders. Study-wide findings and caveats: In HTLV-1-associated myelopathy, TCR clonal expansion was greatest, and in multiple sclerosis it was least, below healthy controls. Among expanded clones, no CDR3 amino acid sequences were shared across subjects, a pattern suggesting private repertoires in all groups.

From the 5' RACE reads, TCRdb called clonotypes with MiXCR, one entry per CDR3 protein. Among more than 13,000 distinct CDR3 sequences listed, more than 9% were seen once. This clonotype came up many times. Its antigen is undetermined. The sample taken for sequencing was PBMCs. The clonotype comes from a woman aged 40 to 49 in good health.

CDR3 coding DNA: TGCGCCAGCACTACCCAGGGAGTGTACAATGAGCAGTTCTTC. Protein sequence: CASTTQGVYNEQFF. The chain couples TRBV5-1 to TRBJ2-1, with D perhaps being TRBD1 or TRBD2 (5 bases each). Germline V CDR1 and CDR2: SGHRS, YFSETQ. This CDR3 is 14 amino acids long. V lost 6 bases, J lost 4 bases, and 14 bases lay in between.